Shown below are 29 T cell receptor beta chains from a single sample sequenced in a study of control samples from healthy donors and cancer patients. The repertoire was sequenced with immunoSEQ multiplex PCR; TCRdb's copy has only in-frame clones and lacks some. The table lists about 98,000 clones, about four fifths of them singletons. The material sequenced was blood. All receptors come from a woman in her 30s in good health.

The chain carries TRBV18 and TRBJ1-2; 10 nucleotides agree with TRBD1. This CDR3 has 15 amino acids. Germline CDR1 KGHSH, CDR2 LQKENI. V trimming: 4 bases; J trimming: 6 bases; junction bases outside the gene matches: 8. CDR3 nucleotide sequence: TGTGCCAGCTCACGTCGACAGGGGGCAGGAGATGGCTACACCTTC. This encodes CASSRRQGAGDGYTF.

The V gene is TRBV5-4, the J gene TRBJ2-5; TRBD2 aligns across 14 bases. Germline assignment: CDR1 SGHNT and CDR2 YYREEE (reference sequence). The junction had 4 bases not matched to a gene; V was cut back by 4 bases and J by 2 bases. The CDR3 spans 16 residues. CDR3 sequence (DNA): TGTGCCAGCAGCCGTGGACTAGCGGGAGGTCAAGAGACCCAGTACTTC. Translation: CASSRGLAGGQETQYF.

This chain joins TRBV29-1 and TRBJ2-1; TRBD2 matches at 7 bases. Germline V CDR1 and CDR2: SQVTM, ANQGSEA. This CDR3 contains 14 residues. The J segment lost 4 bases and the V segment lost 6 bases, leaving 9 bases of the junction unmatched. In nucleotides, the CDR3 is TGCAGCGTCGAGCGGGGCCTTCAATACAATGAGCAGTTCTTC. This codes for CSVERGLQYNEQFF.

Here the CDR3 reads CASSQASTDTQYF. DNA of the CDR3: TGCGCCAGCAGCCAAGCTAGCACAGATACGCAGTATTTT. V is TRBV4-1 and J is TRBJ2-3, with no clear D. The CDR3 consists of 13 residues. V gave up 1 base and J gave up 0 bases, with 2 bases separating them. From germline, CDR1 is MGHRA and CDR2 YSYEKL.

V is TRBV27 and J is TRBJ2-7; 7 bases are a match to TRBD1. From germline, CDR1 is MNHEY and CDR2 SMNVEV (reference sequence). The CDR3 spans 15 residues. Trimming cost V 5 bases and J 3 bases; bases outside gene matches: 10. The CDR3 is CASSKYVGQLYEQYF. CDR3 nucleotides: TGTGCCAGCAGTAAGTACGTGGGACAGCTCTACGAGCAGTACTTC.

The table lists this clone with a count of one. Here the CDR3 DNA reads TGTGCCAGCAGCCGCGCCCCAGGACAGGGTGCAGGCTACACCTTC. Translation gives CASSRAPGQGAGYTF. V is TRBV3-1 (or the pseudogene TRBV3-2) and J is TRBJ1-2; 8 bases are shared with TRBD1. CDR3 size: 15 residues. Germline CDR1 LGHDT, CDR2 YNNKEL (reference sequence). J gave up 8 bases and V 4 bases, and 12 bases lay outside the gene matches.

This clone appeared once. This rearrangement joins TRBV12-2 to TRBJ1-6. TRBV12-2 is reported as a pseudogene. The CDR3 runs to 15 residues. Here the CDR3 reads CASRLSGKWNSPLHF. CDR3 nucleotide sequence: TGTGCAAGTCGCTTATCGGGGAAGTGGAATTCACCCCTCCACTTT.

V usage is TRBV11-2 and J usage is TRBJ2-5, with D unclear. Germline CDR1 is SGHAT and CDR2 is FQNNGV. V gave up 5 bases and J gave up 6 bases, with 16 bases separating them. The CDR3 has 14 residues. The CDR3 loop reads CASSPEPMLQTQYF. CDR3 in DNA: TGTGCCAGCAGCCCTGAACCCATGCTCCAGACCCAGTACTTC.

This rearrangement joins TRBV1 to TRBJ1-1; the table calls TRBD1, which could not be checked here. TRBV1 is a pseudogene locus. CDR3 size: 17 residues. CDR3 nucleotides: TGCACCAGCAGCCCACACCCGGGACAGGGATGTCACACTGAAGCTTTCTTT. Protein sequence: CTSSPHPGQGCHTEAFF.

V and J are TRBV5-8 and TRBJ2-3, with 11 bases lining up with TRBD1. Looked up from germline, CDR1 is SGHTS and CDR2 is YDEGEE. After removal of 1 base from V and 4 bases from J, the junction contained 2 bases not matched to a gene. The CDR3 spans 15 residues. CDR3 sequence: CASSLWTGGPDTQYF. CDR3 DNA sequence: TGTGCCAGCAGCTTGTGGACAGGGGGCCCAGATACGCAGTATTTT.

V gene TRBV3-1 (or the pseudogene TRBV3-2) combines with J gene TRBJ2-1; D possibly corresponds to TRBD1 (5 bases). The CDR3 consists of 14 residues. CDR1 and CDR2 from the germline V gene are LGHDT and YNNKEL (reference sequence). The V end was cut by 4 bases, the J end by 1 base, with 8 bases between. In nucleotides, the CDR3 is TGTGCCAGCAGCCTGGGGCATTCCTACAATGAGCAGTTCTTC. Translation: CASSLGHSYNEQFF.

The V call is TRBV5-1, the J call TRBJ1-1; tentatively, D is TRBD1 (6 bases). Between the trimmed V and J ends, which lost 0 bases and 0 bases, there was a span of 15 bases. Per the germline V gene, CDR1 is SGHRS and CDR2 is YFSETQ. The CDR3 runs 17 residues. Here the CDR3 reads CASSLEARGSLNTEAFF. The CDR3 DNA follows: TGCGCCAGCAGCTTGGAGGCCAGGGGTTCATTGAACACTGAAGCTTTCTTT.

This clone was detected a few times. This chain links TRBV29-1 with TRBJ1-2, with a weak D call TRBD1 (5 bases). The CDR3 totals 12 residues. The germline V gene encodes CDR1 SQVTM and CDR2 ANQGSEA. V lost 8 bases and J 7 bases, leaving 17 bases between the germline ends. The CDR3 bases are TGCAGCACACTAGAAGGGACGGGTGGCTACACCTTC. It is translated as CSTLEGTGGYTF.

The chain combines TRBV5-1 with TRBJ2-1; D perhaps matches TRBD2 (5 bases). CDR1 and CDR2 from the germline V gene are SGHRS and YFSETQ. The CDR3 spans 15 residues. The V end lost 2 bases, the J end lost 8 bases, and 17 bases lay between the germline ends. CDR3 bases: TGCGCCAGCAGCTTCGGGAATGGGCGCTCCCATGAGCAGTTCTTC. Its protein product is CASSFGNGRSHEQFF.

The CDR3 loop is CASSLPAVRRYNEQFF. DNA of the CDR3: TGTGCCAGCAGCTTACCGGCGGTCCGGAGGTACAATGAGCAGTTCTTC. The chain carries TRBV7-8 and TRBJ2-1; weak D call: TRBD2 (5 bases). The CDR3 runs to 16 residues. Trimming left V 2 bases short and J 4 bases short, with 15 bases between. Germline V gene data show CDR1 as SGHVS and CDR2 as FQNEAQ.

This sequence joins TRBV4-3 and TRBJ1-1; D gene uncertain. V was clipped by 4 bases and J by 7 bases, with 10 bases between them. The CDR3 runs 12 residues. Germline CDR1 and CDR2: LGHNA and YSLEER. The DNA of the CDR3 is TGCGCCAGCAGCCGAAACACCCTTGAAGCTTTCTTT. Translation gives CASSRNTLEAFF.

This chain joins TRBV19 and TRBJ1-5; no clear D. The CDR3 is 13 residues long. CDR1 LNHDA and CDR2 SQIVND come from the germline V gene (reference sequence). Trimming took off 5 bases at V and 6 bases at J, with 11 bases between the two ends. The CDR3 spells CASSVSGRQPQHF. In nucleotides, the CDR3 is TGTGCCAGTAGTGTCAGCGGGCGTCAGCCCCAGCATTTT.

This clone was picked up one time. The chain combines TRBV19 with TRBJ1-2; 12 bases agree with TRBD1. CDR1 is LNHDA and CDR2 is SQIVND in the germline V gene (reference sequence). J lost 2 bases, V lost 3 bases, and 7 bases had no gene match. The CDR3 extends over 17 amino acids. The CDR3: CASSISGTGGQNYGYTF. CDR3 sequence (DNA): TGTGCCAGTAGTATTTCCGGGACAGGGGGCCAAAACTATGGCTACACCTTC.

The chain carries TRBV5-1 and TRBJ2-7, with a possible D match to TRBD1 (5 bases). Trimming took off 0 bases at V and 4 bases at J, with 23 bases between the two ends. CDR3 length equals 18 residues. Germline values: CDR1 SGHRS, CDR2 YFSETQ. CDR3 sequence: CASSLGRGLRAASYEQYF. As DNA, the CDR3 is TGCGCCAGCAGCTTGGGTAGGGGCCTCAGGGCGGCCTCTTACGAGCAGTACTTC.

The genes are TRBV4-2 and TRBJ2-5; 12 bases fit TRBD2. The V and J ends lost 0 bases and 7 bases, in that order; junction bases with no gene match: 12. The CDR3 has 18 residues. CDR1 LGHNA and CDR2 YNFKEQ come from the germline V gene. CDR3 region: CASSQDQSGLAGRGTQYF. DNA for the CDR3: TGTGCCAGCAGCCAAGATCAGTCCGGACTAGCGGGGAGGGGGACCCAGTACTTC.

This clone was seen more than once but under ten times. The gene calls are TRBV6-2 or TRBV6-3 and TRBJ1-6; 7 bases align to TRBD1. Germline CDR1 reads MNHEY; CDR2 reads SVGEGT. Trimming removed 4 bases from V and 9 bases from J; junction bases left unmatched: 9. This CDR3 has 15 residues. The CDR3 nucleotides read TGTGCCAGCAGTTTGGAGGAGGGGGCACGTTCACCCCTCCACTTT. Protein: CASSLEEGARSPLHF.

This chain joins TRBV3-1 (or the pseudogene TRBV3-2) and TRBJ1-1; 7 nucleotides line up with TRBD1. The germline CDR1 and CDR2 sequences are LGHDT and YNNKEL (reference sequence). The CDR3 totals 13 residues. The ends lost 5 bases at V and 6 bases at J; junction bases unmatched: 6. The CDR3 spells CASSAQGYAEAFF. In DNA form, the CDR3 reads TGTGCCAGCAGCGCACAGGGGTATGCTGAAGCTTTCTTT.

This chain joins TRBV10-2 and TRBJ2-3, with unresolved D. CDR1 and CDR2 from the germline V gene are WSHSY and SAAADI. The CDR3 covers 14 residues. The V and J ends lost 7 bases and 2 bases respectively, with 13 bases between them. CDR3 bases: TGCGCCAGCAATACCGACCAGGACACAGATACGCAGTATTTT. Residues: CASNTDQDTDTQYF.

The chain uses TRBV25-1 and TRBJ2-1; no reliable D call. The length of the CDR3 is 12 residues. Looked up from germline, CDR1 is MGHDK and CDR2 is SYGVNS. Deletions cut 5 bases from V and 7 bases from J, with 9 bases between. For the CDR3, the DNA is TGTGCCAGCAGTTTCAGTCCTAATGAGCAGTTCTTC. As protein: CASSFSPNEQFF.

The V call is TRBV6-2 or TRBV6-3, the J call TRBJ1-2; the match to TRBD1 covers 8 bases. With V trimmed by 6 bases and J by 4 bases, 10 bases remained unmatched. The germline CDR1 and CDR2 sequences are MNHEY and SVGEGT. This CDR3 contains 15 residues. This chain's CDR3 is CASSATGQGRYGYTF. The DNA for the CDR3 is TGTGCCAGCAGCGCCACTGGACAGGGACGCTATGGCTACACCTTC.

The chain carries TRBV7-3 and TRBJ2-5; possibly TRBD2 for D (6 bases). The CDR3 contains 13 residues. The germline CDR1 and CDR2 sequences are SGHTA and FQGTGA. With 1 base removed from V and 5 bases from J, the gap between germline ends came to 8 bases. CDR3 sequence: CASSLSSGETQYF. DNA for the CDR3: TGTGCCAGCAGCTTAAGTAGCGGTGAGACCCAGTACTTC.

This chain connects TRBV6-1 to TRBJ1-5, with 7 bases that match TRBD1. V trimming: 1 base; J trimming: 3 bases; junction bases outside the gene matches: 6. This CDR3 has 16 amino acids. Per germline, CDR1 MNHNS and CDR2 SASEGT. CDR3 sequence reads: CASSEGRGQTNQPQHF. The CDR3 DNA sequence: TGTGCCAGCAGTGAAGGAAGGGGACAGACCAATCAGCCCCAGCATTTT.

DNA of the CDR3: TGTGCCTGGAGTAGACAGGGGGTCAATGAGCAGTTCTTC. It codes for CAWSRQGVNEQFF. The V call is TRBV30, the J call TRBJ2-1; 9 nucleotides align to TRBD1. The germline V gene has CDR1 GTSNPN and CDR2 SVGIG (reference sequence). The length of the CDR3 is 13 residues. J gave up 6 bases and V 2 bases, and 2 bases lay outside the gene matches. Based on the CDR3 plus reference TRBV30 and TRBJ2-1, the full variable domain is SQTIHQWPATLVQPVGSPLSLECTVEGTSNPNLYWYRQAAGRGLQLLFYSVGIGQISSEVPQNLSASRPQDRQFILSSKKLLLSDSGFYLCAWSRQGVNEQFFGPGTRLTVL.

This clone was seen just once. This chain connects TRBV2 to TRBJ2-7; the match to TRBD1 covers 7 bases. Germline assignment: CDR1 SNHLY and CDR2 FYNNEI. The CDR3 extends over 14 amino acids. With 8 bases clipped from V and 2 bases from J, the junction kept 9 bases outside the gene matches. The CDR3 loop is CASLDRARTYEQYF. The CDR3 nucleotides are TGTGCCAGCTTAGACAGGGCTAGGACCTACGAGCAGTACTTC.